Below are 2 T cell receptor beta chains sequenced from a single sample in a study of response to subunit inactivated influenza vaccine. TCRdb redid the calling of the RT-PCR reads with MiXCR, one entry per CDR3 protein. The data hold a few hundred thousand distinct CDR3 sequences, with around 7.7% observed a single time. The sequenced sample was PBMCs from blood, obtained approximately 25 months after vaccination. The receptors were gathered from a man aged 50 to 69 who received an inactivated influenza vaccine.

This clonotype was seen a handful of times. The gene calls are TRBV12-3 or TRBV12-4 and TRBJ2-7; 12 nucleotides line up with TRBD1. This CDR3 spans 13 amino acids. Losses at the gene ends were 6 bases for V and 9 bases for J; bases not matched to a gene: 6. In nucleotides, the CDR3 is TGTGCCAGCAGCCGGGACAGGGGGCTCGGGCAGTACTTC. Translated, it gives CASSRDRGLGQYF.

The chain is built from TRBV6-5 and TRBJ1-6; no clear D gene. Trimming took 0 bases from V and 8 from J, leaving 5 bases between them. Germline V gives CDR1 MNHEY, CDR2 SVGAGI. The CDR3 runs 13 residues. The CDR3 loop reads CASSYSGDSPLHF. Written as DNA, the CDR3 is TGTGCCAGCAGTTACTCGGGAGATTCACCCCTCCACTTT.